The source of this T cell receptor beta chain is a study of Graves' ophthalmopathy and Graves' hyperthyroidism. Findings and caveats of the study: In predicting ophthalmopathy progression, the model reached about 71% sensitivity and around 72% specificity. The authors also found most expanded thyroid clonotypes above 0.001 frequency in blood.

This clonotype came up a few times. The antigen is unknown. Germline trimming cut 2 bases from V and 2 bases from J; bases unmatched to any gene: 3. The CDR3 is 15 residues long. Germline V lookup: CDR1 SEHNR, CDR2 FQNEAQ (reference sequence). Beta-chain TCR CDR3 regions were amplified from RNA transcripts. HTBI primers were used in a first-round RT-PCR, which preceded a second-round multiplex PCR. TCRdb used MiXCR to reprocess the multiplex PCR reads, holding one entry per CDR3 protein. The sample has 900,000 to 1,200,000 distinct CDR3 sequences, 36% seen once; the top ten hold roughly 10%. Serum thyroxine and TRAb, along with clinical symptoms, thyroid ultrasound and orbital computed tomography, were what diagnosis relied on.

The clonotype was recovered from an adult man with Graves' hyperthyroidism. The rearrangement uses TRBV7-9 and TRBJ2-7, with 10 positions matching TRBD1. Input material: peripheral blood or thyroid tissue (not recorded which). The CDR3 here is CASSLLGQGTYEQYF. In DNA, the CDR3 is TGTGCCAGCAGCTTATTGGGACAGGGGACCTACGAGCAGTACTTC. Looking up the rest from reference TRBV7-9 and TRBJ2-7 gives the full variable domain: DTGVSQNPRHKITKRGQNVTFRCDPISEHNRLYWYRQTLGQGPEFLTYFQNEAQLEKSRLLSDRFSAERPKGSFSTLEIQRTEQGDSAMYLCASSLLGQGTYEQYFGPGTRLTVT.